These 6 T cell receptor beta chains were all obtained from the same sample, sequenced in a study of T cells in Graves' hyperthyroidism and ophthalmopathy. Authors of the study amplified TCR beta CDR3 regions from RNA transcripts. HTBI primers were used for first-round RT-PCR of the TCR CDR3. MiXCR, run by TCRdb on the multiplex PCR reads, gives a single entry per CDR3 protein. The sample yields approximately 560,000 distinct CDR3 sequences, about 43% seen once. The sequenced sample was peripheral blood or thyroid tissue (not recorded which). The receptors were sampled from a woman under 30 with Graves' hyperthyroidism.

The rearrangement links TRBV15 to TRBJ1-1, with no clear D. The V gene lost 5 bases and the J gene lost 6 bases, with 19 bases spanning the gap. The germline V gene encodes CDR1 LNHNV and CDR2 YYDKDF (reference sequence). The CDR3 runs 15 residues. CDR3 protein: CATSSHRATGAEAFF. CDR3 nucleotides: TGTGCCACCAGCTCACATCGGGCGACTGGCGCTGAAGCTTTCTTT.

J is TRBJ2-5 and V is TRBV29-1; possibly TRBD1 for D (5 bases). This CDR3 region has 11 residues. Germline CDR1 reads SQVTM; CDR2 reads ANQGSEA. The V gene lost 4 bases and the J gene lost 5 bases, with 8 bases spanning the gap. CDR3 in amino acids: CSVGGRETQYF. The DNA of the CDR3 is TGCAGCGTTGGGGGCCGGGAGACCCAGTACTTC.

On this clonotype: A much larger clone differs by one base, so this may be a read error. The genes are TRBV7-9 and TRBJ2-2; D is ambiguous. Germline loops: CDR1 SEHNR, CDR2 FQNEAQ (reference sequence). The CDR3 contains 14 residues. CDR3: CVSSLSGNTGELFF. The CDR3 DNA is TGTGTCAGCAGCTTATCTGGGAACACCGGGGAGCTGTTTTTT.

The chain recombines TRBV18 with TRBJ1-1; 7 nucleotides align to TRBD1. V lost 7 bases to trimming and J lost 2 bases; unmatched junction nucleotides: 13. CDR1 is KGHSH, CDR2 LQKENI, per germline. This CDR3 has 16 residues. The CDR3 DNA sequence: TGTGCCAGCTATTCCAGGGGGGGCAGGGGAAACACTGAAGCTTTCTTT. Translation: CASYSRGGRGNTEAFF.

The chain has TRBV11-1 and TRBJ1-1; a possible D gene is TRBD1 (5 bases). The CDR3 sequence is 16 residues long. In germline, CDR1 is SGHAT, CDR2 FQDESV (reference sequence). The V gene lost 2 bases and the J gene lost 0 bases, with 13 bases spanning the gap. The CDR3 bases are TGTGCCAGCAGCTTAAAAAGGGGAACAATGAACACTGAAGCTTTCTTT. It specifies CASSLKRGTMNTEAFF.

This rearrangement joins TRBV7-9 to TRBJ2-7, with 7 bases aligning to TRBD1. V shed 5 bases, J shed 6 bases, and the junction held 19 bases outside the gene matches. The CDR3 extends over 17 amino acids. Per the germline V gene, CDR1 is SEHNR and CDR2 is FQNEAQ (reference sequence). The CDR3 DNA sequence: TGTGCCAGCAGCCAAGATGCATGGGAACAGGGGCCAGGCGAGCAGTACTTC. It specifies CASSQDAWEQGPGEQYF.